This entry features one T cell receptor (beta chain) sequence. Its specificity is not known. The sample originates from a study of a mutant IDH1 vaccine in newly diagnosed glioma. Study-level background: The sex distribution of treated patients was about 62% male and about 40% female, with a mean age of around 40 years. Overall study results and limits: Across multiple MHC alleles, about 95% of patients had vaccine-induced responses.

Clones were sequenced by immunoSEQ multiplex PCR, and TCRdb holds only the in-frame ones, with some missing. The sample lists roughly 62,000 clones; around 80% were seen once. This CDR3 is built from 15 residues. V lost 2 bases to trimming and J lost 3 bases; unmatched junction nucleotides: 9. The germline CDR1 and CDR2 sequences are GTSNPN and SVGIG (reference sequence). Specified time point: week 5, during vaccination. All doses held 300 ug of mutant IDH1 20-mer peptide, with topical imiquimod. Tumors from donors were new WHO grade 3 or 4 IDH1-mutant astrocytomas with ATRX loss. The clonotype originates from a woman between 50 and 59 years old with glioma. V is TRBV30 and J is TRBJ2-5; 7 bases match TRBD1. Sample: PBMCs, taken from a glioma patient whose treatment included an IDH1 peptide vaccine. This chain's CDR3 is CAWSNTQGVEETQYF. CDR3 DNA: TGTGCCTGGAGTAATACGCAGGGGGTTGAAGAGACCCAGTACTTC. The variable domain in full, with the rest retrieved from reference TRBV30 and TRBJ2-5, is SQTIHQWPATLVQPVGSPLSLECTVEGTSNPNLYWYRQAAGRGLQLLFYSVGIGQISSEVPQNLSASRPQDRQFILSSKKLLLSDSGFYLCAWSNTQGVEETQYFGPGTRLLVL.